Detailed here is one T cell receptor beta chain. This clonotype was seen only a few times. Its antigen has not been determined. Base qualities are missing; no much larger clone stands one base away. This entry comes from a study of blood T cells in healthy people across ages (dated by TCRdb to the mid-2010s). About the investigation overall: In model experiments, roughly one uniquely barcoded TCR beta cDNA molecule per two T cells was captured by template switching. Age-related changes in TCR beta repertoire diversity were measured in the study by deep sequencing normalized with unique cDNA molecular identifiers. Donors were grouped into four age groups: young (average approximately 15 years), middle-aged (roughly 40), aged (roughly 62) and long-lived (approximately 82). To avoid experimental bias, donors of different ages were distributed randomly across sequencing lanes. The study analyzed two additional independent replicas of 1 million unique cDNA reads from the same blood draw for two donors, one aged 18 to 29 and one aged 80 or older.

Here is what the overall study found, with its caveats: Estimates of total diversity from one million sequenced T cells were regarded as lower bounds and underestimates. Observed TCR beta diversity correlated strongly with the percentage of naive T cells measured by flow cytometry. Because the CMV infection status of the donors was unknown, age-related changes in expanded clonotypes may potentially have been confounded. As age increased, observed TCR beta diversity per million T cells dropped in a roughly linear way, and a significant reduction was already evident by age roughly 36. The long-lived group showed more naive CD4+ T cells, fewer expanded clones and increased TCR diversity than the aged group, suggesting age selection. Conclusive comparison of naive and antigen-experienced compartments was prevented by the profiling of bulk unsorted PBMCs.

Library preparation employed 5' RACE. Instrument used: Illumina HiSeq 2500. The second PCR ran for about 6 to 12 cycles and used a J-beta primer mix along with a sample-barcoded 5' primer. A template-switch 5' adaptor carrying 12 random nucleotides introduced a unique molecular identifier onto each TCR beta cDNA molecule. Each sample yielded at least 2.5 million CDR3-containing paired-end reads. All of the RNA was converted into first-strand cDNA using the Mint cDNA synthesis kit, with a TRBC-specific oligonucleotide serving as the primer. Following uracil-DNA glycosylase treatment, a first 18-cycle PCR with universal primers M1SS and BC2_uni_R was performed on all cDNA. Regarding the original processing steps: For normalization, 1 million high-quality reads, each with a distinct molecular identifier, were randomly selected from each sample. Reads sharing molecular identifiers were discarded rather than binned into consensus sequences. CDR3 identification, clonotype clustering and error correction used MiTCR with a Q25 quality threshold and the strictest error-elimination algorithm. A nonparametric unseen species model using Euler transformation provided a lower-bound estimate of total TCR beta diversity. In-frame beta chains were kept once TCRdb had trimmed the public reads at Q25 with fastp and called clones with MiXCR. Entries are consolidated by CDR3 protein sequence, retaining the most common genes and DNA. The V and J calls were not made by the authors but by TCRdb's processing. The sample records hundreds of thousands of distinct CDR3 sequences, more than 55% of which are singletons. In total, the top ten clones hold roughly 25% of the sample.

Taken from cysteine to phenylalanine, the CDR3 has 13 residues. Kept here is only the CDR3 DNA, which spans 39 bases and is read in frame from base 1. Here V drops 7 bases and J drops 10 bases, and the junction holds 8 bases not matched to any gene. CDR1 is given as MDHEN and CDR2 as SYDVKM, both from the germline V gene. Donors were roughly 40 systemically healthy Caucasian individuals from Russia aged 6 to 90 years. Each donor gave around 9.5 milliliters of peripheral blood, collected into EDTA-treated Vacutainer tubes. Ficoll-Paque density-gradient centrifugation was used to isolate PBMCs, with at least 7 million per sample. Trizol reagent was used to extract total RNA from PBMCs, with at least 6 micrograms per sample. For every donor, an aliquot of PBMCs went through flow cytometry to measure the percentages of naive CD45RAhigh/CD27high T cells.

This receptor was taken from a man aged 40-55 years in good health. The source material was blood. The chain is made from TRBV28 and TRBJ2-1, with 9 middle bases fitting TRBD2. The CDR3 region has the sequence CASIAGGVDEQFF. The nucleotide sequence is given as TGTGCCAGCATTGCGGGAGGGGTCGACGAGCAGTTCTTC.